This T cell receptor (beta chain) emerged from a study of T cells in Graves' hyperthyroidism and ophthalmopathy. Across the whole study: Peripheral blood was acquired at first diagnosis, ahead of any therapy whatsoever.

V was pared by 3 bases and J by 6 bases, with 8 bases between. CDR3 length: 12 amino acids. This clonotype has more than one count but fewer than ten. Its antigen is unknown. General study results and limits: Among clonotypes expanded in thyroid above 0.001, most were also found in blood.

Based on clinical symptoms, serum thyroxine and TRAb, thyroid ultrasound and orbital computed tomography, diagnoses were reached. Amplified TCR beta CDR3 regions came from RNA transcripts. HTBI primers were used for first-round RT-PCR of the TCR CDR3. Each CDR3 protein is one row after TCRdb ran MiXCR on the multiplex PCR reads. This table has fewer than 650,000 distinct CDR3 sequences, 14% appearing once. The rearrangement joins TRBV12-3 or TRBV12-4 to TRBJ1-1; D is unclear. The sample was blood. The clonotype was recovered from a woman aged 18-30 years with Graves' ophthalmopathy. The CDR3 nucleotides are TGTGCCAGCAGTTTTCGGAGGGCTGAAGCTTTCTTT. Its protein product is CASSFRRAEAFF.